The rows below give T cell receptor beta chains drawn from one sample of a study of cytomegalovirus exposure and HLA in healthy donors. The protocol was immunoSEQ multiplex PCR, while the TCRdb copy is restricted to in-frame clones and leaves out a portion. The repertoire holds about 130,000 clones, with around four fifths as singletons. The sequenced sample was PBMCs. The receptors here all came from a boy between 2 and 10 years old in good health and CMV-seronegative. CDR3s include the opening cysteine and the closing phenylalanine or tryptophan. D genes are given only for firm matches. Rows give clone size only sometimes, using once, few, many, or a class for an expanded clone.

>TRBV6-5|TRBJ1-2|once|TRBD1
TGTGCCAGCAGTTACCCTGGGGGACAGGGGTGGTCTGGCTACACCTTC
CASSYPGGQGWSGYTF
>TRBV7-9|TRBJ2-1|NA|NA
TGTGCCAGCAGCTTAGCTTTGGACTTCTACATCAATGAGCAGTTCTTC
CASSLALDFYINEQFF
>TRBV11-3|TRBJ2-7|NA|TRBD1
TGTGCCAGCAGCCCCGCAGGGACAGGGATGTACGAGCAGTACTTC
CASSPAGTGMYEQYF
>TRBV6-1|TRBJ1-5|NA|TRBD1
TGTGCCAGCAGTGGGGAGACAGGGACGGTCAATCAGCCCCAGCATTTT
CASSGETGTVNQPQHF
>TRBV9|TRBJ1-4|once|TRBD1
TGTGCCAGCAGCGTGTCCGGGACAGCTAATGAAAAACTGTTTTTT
CASSVSGTANEKLFF
>TRBV19|TRBJ1-5|NA|TRBD1
TGTGCCAGTAGTACGCAGGGGGCAGGTAGTCAGCCCCAGCATTTT
CASSTQGAGSQPQHF
>TRBV7-2|TRBJ1-2|NA|NA
TGTGCCAGCAGCTTAGGAGGGCCGGGTGGCTACACCTTC
CASSLGGPGGYTF
>TRBV14|TRBJ2-7|NA|TRBD1
TGTGCCAGCAGCCAAAGTCGGACAGGGGCCTACGAGCAGTACTTC
CASSQSRTGAYEQYF
>TRBV27|TRBJ1-2|NA|TRBD1
TGTGCCAGCAGCCCAGGACAGGGGGAGAGTGGCTACACCTTC
CASSPGQGESGYTF
>TRBV4-2|TRBJ2-5|NA|NA
TGTGCCAGCAGCCAAGAGAGGGCGGATCAAGAGACCCAGTACTTC
CASSQERADQETQYF
>TRBV5-1|TRBJ1-4|NA|TRBD1
TGCGCCAGCAGCCCGGACAGGGGGCATGAAAAACTGTTTTTT
CASSPDRGHEKLFF
>TRBV6-5|TRBJ1-5|once|NA
TGTGCCAGCAGTTACGGGGGAGGCAACCAGCCCCAGCATTTT
CASSYGGGNQPQHF
>TRBV7-2|TRBJ2-7|NA|TRBD2
TGTGCCAGCAGCTCGGGGACTAGCGGGGGGGCTGGCAGGAACGAGCAGTACTTC
CASSSGTSGGAGRNEQYF
>TRBV12-5|TRBJ1-1|NA|TRBD1
TGTGCTAGTGGTAAGACAGGGGTAGCACTTGAAGCTTTCTTT
CASGKTGVALEAFF
>TRBV6-4|TRBJ2-2|few|TRBD1
TGTGCCAGCAGTGTTCTGGGACAGGGAGTCGGCACCGGGGAGCTGTTTTTT
CASSVLGQGVGTGELFF
>TRBV29-1|TRBJ2-1|NA|TRBD1
TGCAGCGTTGATTTTAGGGGGCCAATGTCAAATGAGCAGTTCTTC
CSVDFRGPMSNEQFF
>TRBV4-3|TRBJ2-7|NA|NA
TGCGCCAGCAGCCAAGCCGGGCCGGGAAATTGCTTC
CASSQAGPGNCF
>TRBV6-5|TRBJ1-2|NA|NA
TGTGCCGCCAGGACGGGAATTAATGGCTACACCTTC
CAARTGINGYTF
>TRBV5-1|TRBJ2-3|NA|TRBD1
TGCGCCAGCAGCTTGGCCGGGACAGGGTATGGTACAGATACGCAGTATTTT
CASSLAGTGYGTDTQYF
>TRBV19|TRBJ1-2|NA|NA
TGTGCCAGTAGCAGGGACTGGTCTAACTATGGCTACACCTTC
CASSRDWSNYGYTF
>TRBV6-4|TRBJ1-1|NA|TRBD1
TGTGCCAGCAGTGACTCCCGGACAGGGGCAGGTGAAGCTTTCTTT
CASSDSRTGAGEAFF
>TRBV2|TRBJ2-1|NA|TRBD2
TGTGCCAGCAGTGAAGCCCGGACTAGCGGGATAGGGACCTACAATGAGCAGTTCTTC
CASSEARTSGIGTYNEQFF
>TRBV19|TRBJ1-1|NA|NA
TGTGCCAGTAGTATCCTCGGGGGTATGAACACTGAAGCTTTCTTT
CASSILGGMNTEAFF
>TRBV7-2|TRBJ2-1|NA|TRBD1
TGTGCCAGCAGCCCCCAGGGGGCGCGCAATGAGCAGTTCTTC
CASSPQGARNEQFF
>TRBV6-5|TRBJ2-3|once|NA
TGTGCCAGCAGTTACTCCGAGATTACAGATACGCAGTATTTT
CASSYSEITDTQYF
>TRBV2|TRBJ2-1|NA|NA
TGTGCCAGCAACCGGGATAGTTCCTACAATGAGCAGTTCTTC
CASNRDSSYNEQFF
>TRBV18|TRBJ1-4|NA|NA
TGTGCCAGCTCACCGGGCGGAGGAAGTAATGAAAAACTGTTTTTT
CASSPGGGSNEKLFF
>TRBV5-6|TRBJ1-3|NA|NA
TGTGCCAGCAGCTTGGAAGGGGCCGTCTCTGGAAACACCATATATTTT
CASSLEGAVSGNTIYF
>TRBV5-6|TRBJ1-2|NA|TRBD1
TGTGCCAGCAGCTTGGACCCAGGGGGTTATGGCTACACCTTC
CASSLDPGGYGYTF
>TRBV7-3|TRBJ2-7|NA|TRBD1
TGTGCCAGCAGCCCTACAGGGGCCTCCTACGAGCAGTACTTC
CASSPTGASYEQYF
>TRBV30|TRBJ1-2|NA|TRBD1
TGTGCCTGGAGCGTCTTACAGGGGGCGGGTGGCTACACCTTC
CAWSVLQGAGGYTF
>TRBV7-2|TRBJ2-3|NA|NA
TGTGCCAGCAGCAGTATGCGAGATACGCAGTATTTT
CASSSMRDTQYF
>TRBV6-1|TRBJ2-1|NA|TRBD2
TGTGCCAGCAGTCAATGGGGGGGACGACACAATGAGCAGTTCTTC
CASSQWGGRHNEQFF
>TRBV13|TRBJ2-3|NA|NA
TGTGCCAGCAGCTTAAGGGGTACGCAGTATTTT
CASSLRGTQYF
>TRBV6-5|TRBJ2-2|NA|TRBD2
TGTGCCAGCACCGGGGGAGGGGAGGGCGGGGAGCTGTTTTTT
CASTGGGEGGELFF
>TRBV19|TRBJ1-1|NA|NA
TGTGCCAGTAGCCATGGGGTATCAGGAGGCACTGAAGCTTTCTTT
CASSHGVSGGTEAFF
>TRBV13|TRBJ1-2|NA|NA
TGTGCCAGCAGCTTAGAGTGGGCTGGGGACTTATCCCAGACAGCCTACTATGGCTACACCTTC
CASSLEWAGDLSQTAYYGYTF
>TRBV19|TRBJ1-1|few|NA
TGTGCCAGTAGTATAGCCCGGAGGAACACTGAAGCTTTCTTT
CASSIARRNTEAFF
>TRBV7-6|TRBJ2-2|NA|TRBD1
TGTGCCAGCAGCTTTAGGGGGCCGGACACCGGGGAGCTGTTTTTT
CASSFRGPDTGELFF
>TRBV5-4|TRBJ1-6|once|TRBD1
TGTGCCAGCAGCCTGACAGGGACATCACCCCTCCACTTT
CASSLTGTSPLHF
>TRBV11-2|TRBJ2-5|NA|TRBD2
TGTGCCAGCAGACTTATCGGGACTAGCGGGAGTAGAGAGACCCAGTACTTC
CASRLIGTSGSRETQYF
>TRBV9|TRBJ2-5|NA|NA
TGTGCCAGCAGCGTGGGACTGCGCGTGGAGACCCAGTACTTC
CASSVGLRVETQYF
>TRBV7-2|TRBJ2-1|NA|TRBD2
TGTGCCAGCAGCCTTTTGCGTGGCAGCGGGATATTCTTC
CASSLLRGSGIFF
>TRBV13|TRBJ2-1|NA|NA
TGTGCCAGCAGCTTATGGCCTAATGAGCAGTTCTTC
CASSLWPNEQFF
>TRBV10-3|TRBJ1-5|NA|NA
TGTGCCACCCGACAGTCTAGCGAGAATCAGCCCCAGCATTTT
CATRQSSENQPQHF
>TRBV9|TRBJ1-4|NA|NA
TGTGCCAGCAGCCGCCAGGGGCCTAATGAAAAACTGTTTTTT
CASSRQGPNEKLFF
>TRBV30|TRBJ1-2|NA|NA
TGTGCCTGGAGATCCAGGGGCCCTAACTATGGCTACACCTTC
CAWRSRGPNYGYTF
>TRBV6-5|TRBJ2-1|few|NA
TGTGCCGCCGCCCGGGGGTCGACGGGTTACAATGAGCAGTTCTTC
CAAARGSTGYNEQFF
>TRBV25-1|TRBJ1-4|NA|TRBD1
TGTGCCAGCAGTGGGTCGACAGGGGTCTCTGAAAAACTGTTTTTT
CASSGSTGVSEKLFF
>TRBV19|TRBJ2-3|NA|TRBD2
TGTGCCAGTAGTCAGGGACTATCTGGATATCCGCAGTATTTT
CASSQGLSGYPQYF
>TRBV9|TRBJ2-2|NA|TRBD2
TGTGCCAGCAGCCCCAGCGGGACTAGCGAGCGCACCGGGGAGCTGTTTTTT
CASSPSGTSERTGELFF
>TRBV7-9|TRBJ2-1|NA|NA
TGTGCCAGCCAGCTAGGGGGGGGTCCCACTGATGAGCAGTTCTTC
CASQLGGGPTDEQFF
>TRBV5-6|TRBJ2-1|NA|TRBD1
TGTGCCAGCAGCTCGGGACAGATGTACAATGAGCAGTTCTTC
CASSSGQMYNEQFF
>TRBV5-1|TRBJ2-1|NA|NA
TGCGCCAGCAGCTTGGCCTCTAGCACCAATGAGCAGTTCTTC
CASSLASSTNEQFF
>TRBV5-1|TRBJ1-2|NA|NA
TGCGCCAGCAGCTTGGAGGCAGGGAATGGCTACACCTTC
CASSLEAGNGYTF
>TRBV5-8|TRBJ1-6|NA|TRBD1
TGTGCCAGCAGCCGACAGGGACATGGTTCACCCCTCCACTTT
CASSRQGHGSPLHF
>TRBV28|TRBJ2-7|NA|TRBD2
TGTGCCAGCAGGGGACTAGCCCTCTACGAGCAGTACTTC
CASRGLALYEQYF
>TRBV7-2|TRBJ1-3|NA|NA
TGTGCCAGCAGCCTGACGGACAGTCTGCGCTCGGACACCATATATTTT
CASSLTDSLRSDTIYF
>TRBV13|TRBJ1-6|NA|TRBD1
TGTGCCAGCAGCTTAGCCGGACAGGAGACTAATTCACCCCTCCACTTT
CASSLAGQETNSPLHF
>TRBV11-2|TRBJ2-7|NA|NA
TGTGCCAGCAGCTTAGACAACTACGAGCAGTACTTC
CASSLDNYEQYF